These 2 T cell receptor beta chains were sequenced from one sample in a study of shared clonotypes between healthy human individuals. Method: immunoSEQ multiplex PCR; TCRdb's copy keeps in-frame clones and lacks some. The data show around 1,000,000 clones, approximately 80% seen once. The material sequenced was memory CD4+ T cells from PBMCs. The sample's subset: CD45RA-negative fraction. These receptors came from a man aged 18-30 years in good health. Some clones in this sample may be carry-over from other donors' samples.

J is TRBJ1-2 and V is TRBV18, with 12 bases matching TRBD1. The germline V gene has CDR1 KGHSH and CDR2 LQKENI. The CDR3 is 15 residues long. J was trimmed by 6 bases and V by 5 bases; bases with no gene match: 7. This CDR3 is CASSAGQGASNGYTF. The DNA for the CDR3 is TGTGCCAGCTCAGCGGGACAGGGGGCTTCGAATGGCTACACCTTC.

The table lists this clone with a few counts. The chain has TRBV28 and TRBJ1-5, with D unclear. Trimming pared 8 bases from V and 3 bases from J, leaving 8 bases between. Germline V gene data show CDR1 as MDHEN and CDR2 as SYDVKM. CDR3 length: 12 amino acids. CDR3 residues: CASASPNQPQHF. Here the CDR3 DNA reads TGTGCCAGCGCATCGCCCAATCAGCCCCAGCATTTT.